The 20 T cell receptor beta chains listed next were all sequenced from one sample in a study of tumor-infiltrating lymphocytes in primary liver carcinoma. Co-extracting RNA and DNA was done with 20-30 mg of unsorted bulk tissue as input. The investigators made TCR beta cDNA from approximately 510 ng total RNA, using a constant-region primer. Nested multiplex PCR, run for three rounds with slightly modified ARM-PCR, yielded TCR beta libraries. The first two PCR rounds used TRBV1-TRBV30 forward primers with a C-beta reverse primer, 10 cycles each. Via MiXCR, TCRdb re-called the multiplex PCR reads, giving one row per CDR3 protein. The sample lists 95,000 to 100,000 distinct CDR3 sequences, around 71% occurring once. The sample was liver tumor tissue from sampling region 2. Subset noted: tumor region T2, inferior pole. Receptor source: a woman aged 55-69 years with primary liver carcinoma and hepatitis B virus infection.

Points on this clonotype: The junction departs from germline at one end; a sequencing error may be responsible. CDR3 sequence reads: CAISVGGENQPQHF. CDR3 sequence (DNA): TGTGCCATCAGTGTTGGCGGTGAGAATCAGCCCCAGCATTTT. The chain links TRBV24-1 to TRBJ1-5; D not certain. The V gene's germline CDR1 is KGHDR and CDR2 SFDVKD. CDR3 length: 14 amino acids.

Of note for this clonotype: A junction end diverges from the germline sequence, so it may reflect a read error. CDR3 amino acids: CASSLEMGMPYNEQYF. CDR3 nucleotide sequence: TGTGCAAGCAGCTTAGAAATGGGAATGCCATACAACGAGCAGTACTTC. This rearrangement joins TRBV11-2 to TRBJ2-5; D not resolved. The J call is in doubt because the DNA end fits TRBJ2-7 better. This CDR3 spans 16 amino acids. Germline CDR1 is SGHAT and CDR2 is FQNNGV.

The sample holds many counts of this clonotype. The chain recombines TRBV10-3 with TRBJ2-7; D is undetermined. The CDR3 is made up of 14 amino acids. Trimming pared 4 bases from V and 6 bases from J, leaving 16 bases between. Germline values: CDR1 ENHRY, CDR2 SYGVKD. In DNA, the CDR3 is TGTGCCATCAGTGCGGAAAGGGTGTTCCTCGAGCAGTACTTC. This encodes CAISAERVFLEQYF.

Of note for this clonotype: One end of the junction varies from germline; a read error may be responsible. The chain recombines TRBV6-2 or TRBV6-3 with TRBJ2-3, with D maybe TRBD2 (5 bases). Germline-derived CDR1 and CDR2 are MNHEY and SVGEGT. The CDR3 totals 13 residues. The CDR3 is CANSYPSTDTQYF. CDR3 sequence (DNA): TGTGCCAACAGTTACCCTAGCACAGATACACAGTATTTT.

This clonotype has only a few counts. The final CDR3 position lacks the conserved phenylalanine or tryptophan, pointing to a likely read error. No DNA is shown, since the ends of the CDR3 on it are uncertain; the CDR3 is the one TCRdb lists. This CDR3 is CASNLRQRTGESHL. The J gene is TRBJ2-3, the V gene TRBV11-1; the table calls TRBD2, which could not be checked here. Germline-derived CDR1 and CDR2 are SGHAT and FQDESV (reference sequence). The CDR3 is 14 residues long, counting both termini.

Remarks on this clonotype: At one of its ends the junction is not consistent with the germline gene, which may arise from a read error. The chain recombines TRBV14 with TRBJ2-2; D is possibly TRBD1 (6 bases). The CDR3 loop spans 17 amino acids. Looked up from germline, CDR1 is SGHDN and CDR2 is FVKESK. The CDR3 here is CASNQVLTFGDTGEPFF. CDR3 DNA sequence: TGTGCCAGCAACCAAGTTCTCACGTTTGGGGACACCGGGGAGCCGTTTTTT.

Regarding this clonotype: Sequence at one end of the junction differs from germline and may be a read error. This chain uses TRBV29-1 with TRBJ2-6; D ambiguous. Germline assignment: CDR1 SQVTM and CDR2 ANQGSEA. The CDR3 spans 16 residues. The chain's CDR3 is CSVAGRPYSGVNVLTF. DNA of the CDR3: TGCAGCGTTGCCGGCAGACCGTACTCTGGGGTCAACGTCCTGACTTTC. Combining the CDR3 with reference TRBV29-1 and TRBJ2-6 gives the whole variable domain SAVISQKPSRDICQRGTSLTIQCQVDSQVTMMFWYRQQPGQSLTLIATANQGSEATYESGFVIDKFPISRPNLTFSTLTVSNMSPEDSSIYLCSVAGRPYSGVNVLTFGAGSRLTVL.

In regard to this clonotype: The junction does not match germline at one end; this may be a read error. J is TRBJ2-1 and V is TRBV11-2, with D tentatively TRBD2 (5 bases). This CDR3 has 14 residues. The germline V gene encodes CDR1 SGHAT and CDR2 FQNNGV. The CDR3 DNA reads TGTGCCAGTAGTCCGAACTCGAGGTATAGGGAGCAGCTCTTC. Amino acid sequence: CASSPNSRYREQLF.

This clonotype was found a few times. The genes are TRBV9 and TRBJ2-7; 7 nucleotides agree with TRBD2. The V and J ends lost 7 bases and 0 bases, in that order; junction bases with no gene match: 10. This CDR3 region has 15 residues. Germline loops: CDR1 SGDLS, CDR2 YYNGEE. The CDR3 DNA follows: TGTGCCAGCGCTAGCGGACTCCCTAGCTCCTACGAGCAGTACTTC. Its protein is CASASGLPSSYEQYF.

This clonotype was counted ten times or more. The V gene is TRBV29-1, the J gene TRBJ1-2; 7 bases fit TRBD1. The germline V gene encodes CDR1 SQVTM and CDR2 ANQGSEA. This CDR3 has 13 amino acids. J gave up 8 bases and V 2 bases, and 8 bases lay outside the gene matches. The CDR3 loop reads CSVERGGERGYTF. The CDR3 bases are TGCAGCGTTGAAAGAGGGGGCGAAAGAGGCTACACCTTC.

This clonotype was counted ten times or more. The V call is TRBV7-9, the J call TRBJ1-2, with a weak D call TRBD1 (5 bases). The CDR3 totals 15 residues. Trimming pared 5 bases from V and 7 bases from J, leaving 20 bases between. From germline, CDR1 is SEHNR and CDR2 FQNEAQ (reference sequence). The CDR3 DNA is TGTGCCAGCAGCCGAGGGTCGGGACGGCACACTGGCTACACCTTC. Translating gives CASSRGSGRHTGYTF.

This chain links TRBV20-1 with TRBJ1-2, with D perhaps matching TRBD1 (5 bases). V lost 5 bases and J 3 bases, leaving 16 bases between the germline ends. The V gene's germline CDR1 is DFQATT and CDR2 SNEGSKA (reference sequence). The CDR3 runs to 14 residues. As DNA, the CDR3 is TGCAGTGCTTCCACAGGAAAAATCTACTATGGCTACACCTTC. Its protein product is CSASTGKIYYGYTF.

Of note for this clonotype: At one end, the junction sequence differs from germline, possibly due to a read error. The chain links TRBV6-1 to TRBJ1-5; D gene unclear. Germline CDR1 is MNHNS and CDR2 is SASEGT. The CDR3 length is 14 residues. CDR3 residues: CVSSSTLANQPQHF. CDR3 coding DNA: TGTGTCAGCAGTTCGACATTAGCCAATCAGCCCCAGCATTTT.

Notes on this clonotype: One end of the junction is discordant with germline, which a read error may explain. The rearrangement uses TRBV11-2 and TRBJ2-1; a possible D gene is TRBD2 (5 bases). The CDR3 runs to 14 residues. Germline CDR1 SGHAT, CDR2 FQNNGV. The DNA of the CDR3 is TGTGCCAGCAATCCGGACTCAAGGTATAGGGAGCAGTTATTC. As protein: CASNPDSRYREQLF. The whole variable domain, remainder taken from reference TRBV11-2 and TRBJ2-1, is EAGVAQSPRYKIIEKRQSVAFWCNPISGHATLYWYQQILGQGPKLLIQFQNNGVVDDSQLPKDRFSAERLKGVDSTLKIQPAKLEDSAVYLCASNPDSRYREQLFGPGTRLTVL.

The J gene is TRBJ1-6, the V gene TRBV6-1; D is uncertain. Germline CDR1 and CDR2: MNHNS and SASEGT. CDR3 length: 14 residues. V lost 0 bases and J 9 bases, leaving 9 bases between the germline ends. The CDR3 sequence: CASSEALRASPLHF. CDR3 in DNA: TGTGCCAGCAGTGAAGCGCTTCGGGCTTCACCCCTCCACTTT.

The rearrangement uses TRBV5-1 and TRBJ2-1; 11 bases match TRBD2. Germline CDR1 SGHRS, CDR2 YFSETQ. This CDR3 has 16 residues. The trim removed 6 bases at V and 11 bases at J, leaving 16 bases unmatched. CDR3 amino acids: CASTPAGTSGINKQFF. In DNA form, the CDR3 reads TGCGCCAGCACGCCCGCGGGGACTAGCGGAATTAATAAGCAGTTCTTC.

This clonotype was detected many times. A read error may be the cause here, since a much bigger clone is one base away. This rearrangement joins TRBV6-5 to TRBJ1-2; 7 bases align to TRBD1. This CDR3 is built from 13 residues. CDR1 and CDR2 (germline): MNHEY, SVGAGI. The CDR3 is CASNYARGLGYTF. In nucleotides, the CDR3 is TGTGCCAGCAATTACGCGAGGGGGCTTGGCTACACCTTC.

Note on this clonotype: A read error may explain this, as a much larger clone is one base away. The genes are TRBV5-6 and TRBJ2-6; tentative D call: TRBD1 (5 bases). Germline CDR1 reads SGHDT; CDR2 reads YYEEEE. CDR3 length: 16 amino acids. CDR3 sequence (DNA): TGTCCCAGCAGCTCGATCGGCAGGGTCGGGGCCAACGTCCTGACTTTC. Amino acids: CPSSSIGRVGANVLTF.

About this clonotype itself: A much more abundant neighbour one base away suggests this may be a read error. This sequence joins TRBV6-5 and TRBJ2-1; D not certain. The length of the CDR3 is 14 residues. The V gene's germline CDR1 is MNHEY and CDR2 SVGAGI. The CDR3, as DNA: TGTGCCTGCAGTAGGGCCCCCTCCTACAATGAGCAGTTCTTC. Protein sequence: CACSRAPSYNEQFF.

The rearrangement joins TRBV11-1 to TRBJ2-2; no clear D. From germline, CDR1 is SGHAT and CDR2 FQDESV (reference sequence). V lost 5 bases, J lost 10 bases, and 26 bases lay in between. The CDR3 covers 17 residues. In nucleotides, the CDR3 is TGTGCCAGCAGCGCCCGACCATTCCTAGTTAACACTGAGGAGCTGTTTTTT. Protein: CASSARPFLVNTEELFF.